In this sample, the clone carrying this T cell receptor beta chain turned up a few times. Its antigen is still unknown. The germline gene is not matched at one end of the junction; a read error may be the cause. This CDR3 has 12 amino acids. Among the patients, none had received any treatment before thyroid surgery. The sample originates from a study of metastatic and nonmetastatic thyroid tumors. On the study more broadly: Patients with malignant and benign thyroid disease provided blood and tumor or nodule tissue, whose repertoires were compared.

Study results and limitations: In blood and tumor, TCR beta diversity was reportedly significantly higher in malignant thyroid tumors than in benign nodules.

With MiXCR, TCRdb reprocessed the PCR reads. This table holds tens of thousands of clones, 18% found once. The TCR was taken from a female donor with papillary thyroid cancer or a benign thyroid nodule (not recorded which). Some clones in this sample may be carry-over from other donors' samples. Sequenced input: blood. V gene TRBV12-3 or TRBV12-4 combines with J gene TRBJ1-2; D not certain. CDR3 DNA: TGTGCCATCATTTTGGACGGCTATGGCCACACCTTC. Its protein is CAIILDGYGHTF.